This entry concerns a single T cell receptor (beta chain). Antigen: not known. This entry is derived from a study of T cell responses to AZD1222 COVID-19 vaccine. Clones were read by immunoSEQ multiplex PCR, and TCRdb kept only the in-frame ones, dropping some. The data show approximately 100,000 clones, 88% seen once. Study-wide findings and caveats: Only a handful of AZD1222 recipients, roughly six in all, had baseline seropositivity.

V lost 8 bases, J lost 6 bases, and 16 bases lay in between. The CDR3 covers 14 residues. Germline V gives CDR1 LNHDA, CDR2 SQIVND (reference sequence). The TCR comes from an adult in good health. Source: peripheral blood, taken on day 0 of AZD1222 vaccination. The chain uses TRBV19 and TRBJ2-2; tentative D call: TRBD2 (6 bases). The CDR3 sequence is CASRGWEVAGELFF. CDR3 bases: TGTGCCAGTCGGGGGTGGGAGGTGGCCGGGGAGCTGTTTTTT.